What follows describes a single T cell receptor (beta chain). The clone's antigen remains unknown. No per-base quality is available; no much larger clone lies one base away. The CDR3 contains 11 residues, cysteine and phenylalanine counted. Solely the CDR3 DNA is kept, with 33 bases framed from the first base. From the germline V gene, CDR1 is SQVTM and CDR2 is ANQGSEA. The source of the sample is a study of tumor and adjacent non-tumor tissue in lung cancer listed by TCRdb under 2018. Concerning the study at large: By cancer type, the cohort comprised under 15 adenocarcinoma patients, 2 squamous cell carcinoma patients and 1 small cell lung cancer patient. For each patient, one tumor sample and one normal lung sample were taken, giving thirty paired specimens that underwent TCRbeta CDR3 sequencing. The 15 enrolled patients, of whom some ten were men and 5 were women, were aged about 30 to 80 years and were diagnosed with TNM stage I to III disease. Using bulk TCRbeta repertoires from some 15 lung cancer patients, the study set lung tumor tissue side by side with matched distant non-tumor lung tissue. Sequencing generated a total of some 130 million productive TCRbeta reads, averaging around 4 million reads per sample. Broader findings and caveats from the paper: The sequencing platform is not named in the methods, and unique molecular identifiers are not mentioned. Only about 14 patients were in the cohort, and the authors stated that larger samples and more detailed clinical data are needed. Because peripheral blood was not sequenced, blood TCRbeta repertoires in the lung cancer patients of the study were not examined. In normal lung, the top 100 clones accounted for a significantly larger cumulative share of the repertoire than in tumor tissue. Younger patients had significantly higher TCR diversity, and higher tumor TCR diversity was associated with shorter overall and disease-free survival. Tumor tissue showed significantly higher TCR diversity (inverse Simpson) than normal lung tissue, at 431.37 vs 166.20 (P = 0.0075, Mann-Whitney U test).

RNA was isolated from bulk, unsorted tissue, and RNA quality was assessed with a NanoDrop ND-1000 and an Agilent 2100. Distant non-tumor tissue taken more than 3 cm from the tumor edge was used as the normal lung sample. All donors had newly diagnosed lung cancer, had not received prior chemotherapy, and were admitted for thoracic surgery in China between August and November 2014. The study excluded patients who had received radiotherapy or chemotherapy before or who had another cancer at the same time. Surgical tissue pieces of roughly 1-2.1 cm3 were preserved in RNAlater solution and stored at -80 °C until use. Libraries were prepared through multiplex PCR. The sample was run on an Illumina HiSeq 2500. TCRbeta libraries were constructed through three rounds of nested PCR with primers (Table S4) according to protocols modified from ARM-PCR. Before sequencing, PCR products of 200-500 bp were cut from the gel and purified using the QIAquick gel extraction kit. Processing in the source paper ran as follows. Trimmomatic was used to clean the reads, FLASH merged the cleaned reads into complete CDR3 sequences, and MiTCR assigned the sequences to V(D)J germline segments. Clonal diversity was calculated as the inverse Simpson's index using VDJtools. In-frame sequences lacking a premature stop codon were counted as productive reads. TCRdb reprocessing: public reads trimmed at Q25 with fastp, clones called with MiXCR, in-frame beta chains kept. Rows with a matching CDR3 protein are joined into one entry that keeps the most common DNA and genes. The V and J calls were determined by TCRdb, not by the authors. The sample table holds more than 85,000 distinct CDR3 sequences, of which over 55% were seen once. The ten most abundant clones make up roughly 20% of the sample.

The source material was distant non-tumor lung tissue. The receptor's source is a man aged 60 to 69 with non-small cell lung cancer. The chain is encoded by TRBV29-1 joined to TRBJ2-3, with the D gene uncertain. The sequence in DNA is TGCGTAAACACAAACACAGATACGCAGTATTTT. This gives the protein CVNTNTDTQYF.